The T cell receptor beta chain described here comes from a study of T cell responses to AZD1222 COVID-19 vaccine. Profiled with immunoSEQ multiplex PCR; TCRdb holds only in-frame clones, not every one. The sample yields 150,000 to 200,000 clones, roughly 90% seen once. V was pared by 6 bases and J by 6 bases, with 4 bases of the junction left unmatched. CDR1 and CDR2 (germline): SNHLY, FYNNEI. The CDR3 runs to 13 residues. V usage is TRBV2 and J usage is TRBJ2-2; TRBD1 matches 7 bases. Sequences were derived from peripheral blood, sampled 28 days after the second AZD1222 dose. The receptor was derived from an adult who received the AZD1222 COVID-19 vaccine. The CDR3 is CASSDRDSGELFF. Written as DNA, the CDR3 is TGTGCCAGCAGCGACAGGGATTCCGGGGAGCTGTTTTTT.